Listed here is a single T cell receptor beta chain. Its cognate antigen is unknown. This sample was taken from a study of response to subunit inactivated influenza vaccine. This CDR3 is 15 amino acids long. Trimming took off 3 bases at V and 1 base at J, with 10 bases between the two ends. Germline V lookup: CDR1 SGHRS, CDR2 YFSETQ. Overall study results and limits: The authors suggested that every seasonal influenza vaccination recruits few new T cells.

TCRdb re-derived calls from the RT-PCR reads in MiXCR, one entry per CDR3 protein. The data hold more than 700,000 distinct CDR3 sequences, with roughly 20% observed a single time. The sample consisted of PBMCs from blood, taken around 5 days after vaccination. This chain joins TRBV5-1 and TRBJ2-2, with D possibly being TRBD2 (6 bases). The receptor comes from a man aged 45-65 years who received an inactivated influenza vaccine. Here the CDR3 DNA reads TGCGCCAGCAGCTGGGACTCCTGGAACACCGGGGAGCTGTTTTTT. Encoded protein: CASSWDSWNTGELFF.